Shown below are 28 T cell receptor beta chains from a single sample sequenced in a study of blood T cell repertoires in COVID-19 (dated by TCRdb to the early 2020s). The library was generated by the immunoSEQ multiplex PCR assay. Sourced from immuneACCESS, this table was stored by TCRdb with only in-frame sequences that have V and J called. A share of the clones is absent; for the studies checked, an unresolved V gene accounts for under half, and the remainder has no known explanation. This sample comprises tens of thousands of clones, around 84% of them detected only once. In total, the top ten clones hold roughly 1.5% of the sample. Sequencing was carried out using peripheral blood. The receptors originated from a man aged 50 to 59 with acute or convalescent COVID-19.

The chain's CDR3 is CASSLVITSGNQETQYF. CDR3 nucleotides: TGTGCCAGCAGCTTAGTAATCACTAGCGGGAATCAAGAGACCCAGTACTTC. The chain couples TRBV7-9 to TRBJ2-5, with 10 bases aligning to TRBD2. The ends lost 1 base at V and 2 bases at J; junction bases unmatched: 7. This CDR3 region has 17 residues. The V gene's germline CDR1 is SEHNR and CDR2 FQNEAQ (reference sequence).

This clone showed up just once. J is TRBJ1-6 and V is TRBV19; D gene ambiguous. CDR1 and CDR2 (germline): LNHDA, SQIVND (reference sequence). Between the trimmed V and J ends, which lost 10 bases and 7 bases, there was a span of 20 bases. The CDR3 is made up of 15 amino acids. CDR3 sequence: CATKIPGDGNSPLHF. As DNA, the CDR3 is TGTGCCACCAAAATCCCTGGAGACGGGAATTCACCCCTCCACTTT.

This rearrangement joins TRBV30 to TRBJ2-3, with TRBD2 identical over 14 bases. V lost 0 bases and J lost 4; bases outside the gene matches: 15. The CDR3 sequence is 20 residues long. The germline CDR1 and CDR2 sequences are GTSNPN and SVGIG (reference sequence). CDR3 in amino acids: CAWSVMGTSGSLHGSDTQYF. The CDR3 region has the DNA TGTGCCTGGAGTGTAATGGGGACTAGCGGGAGCCTGCACGGGTCAGATACGCAGTATTTT. Full variable domain (remainder filled in from reference TRBV30 and TRBJ2-3): SQTIHQWPATLVQPVGSPLSLECTVEGTSNPNLYWYRQAAGRGLQLLFYSVGIGQISSEVPQNLSASRPQDRQFILSSKKLLLSDSGFYLCAWSVMGTSGSLHGSDTQYFGPGTRLTVL.

This chain uses TRBV4-2 with TRBJ1-2; D remains unclear. Germline V lookup: CDR1 LGHNA, CDR2 YNFKEQ. CDR3 length: 11 amino acids. The V gene lost 0 bases and the J gene lost 8 bases, with 4 bases spanning the gap. The CDR3 nucleotides read TGTGCCAGCAGCCAAGACGGGGGCTACACCTTC. Its translation is CASSQDGGYTF.

CDR3 sequence (DNA): TGTGCCAGCAGCTTAGTGGACGGGACACCTTATGAGCAGTTCTTC. It encodes CASSLVDGTPYEQFF. This chain uses TRBV7-2 with TRBJ2-1; TRBD1 is a possible D gene (6 bases). CDR1 is SGHTA, CDR2 FQGNSA, per germline. The V gene lost 1 base and the J gene lost 8 bases, with 15 bases spanning the gap. The CDR3 is 15 residues long.

This clone was seen more than once but under ten times. Additional DNA sequences in this sample encode the identical CDR3. J is TRBJ1-2 and V is TRBV27, with D possibly matching TRBD1 (5 bases). Germline values: CDR1 MNHEY, CDR2 SMNVEV (reference sequence). This CDR3 is 13 amino acids long. V was cut by 3 bases and J by 5 bases, with 10 bases left in between. CDR3 region: CASSFPGGYGYTF. The CDR3 nucleotides read TGTGCCAGCAGTTTCCCCGGGGGTTATGGCTACACCTTC.

This sequence joins TRBV23-1 and TRBJ2-1; 7 nucleotides align to TRBD1. TRBV23-1 is an ORF, with its function uncertain. The junction had 13 bases not matched to a gene; V was cut back by 0 bases and J by 2 bases. This CDR3 is built from 19 residues. This CDR3 is CASSQSRQGILAAYNEQFF. The CDR3 region has the DNA TGCGCCAGCAGTCAATCGCGACAGGGTATATTGGCCGCCTACAATGAGCAGTTCTTC.

This clone has only one observation. The DNA for the CDR3 is TGTGCCAGCAGTACCCCTAGCGGGAGCAAGAATGAGCAGTTCTTC. Encoded protein: CASSTPSGSKNEQFF. The genes are TRBV27 and TRBJ2-1, with 10 bases fitting TRBD2. CDR3 length: 15 residues. Germline assignment: CDR1 MNHEY and CDR2 SMNVEV (reference sequence). V gave up 5 bases and J gave up 7 bases; unmatched junction bases: 8.

The genes are TRBV7-9 and TRBJ2-7; D call uncertain. Per germline, CDR1 SEHNR and CDR2 FQNEAQ (reference sequence). The CDR3 consists of 12 residues. V was trimmed by 4 bases and J by 7 bases, leaving 11 bases between them. In DNA, the CDR3 is TGTGCCAGCAGCTCAGACATCGAAGAGCAGTACTTC. Protein product: CASSSDIEEQYF.

The chain is built from TRBV5-5 and TRBJ2-3; maybe TRBD2 (6 bases). V gave up 1 base and J gave up 2 bases, with 11 bases separating them. CDR1 SGHKS and CDR2 YYEKEE come from the germline V gene (reference sequence). The CDR3 totals 15 residues. This chain's CDR3 is CASSLKAGTTDTQYF. CDR3 in DNA: TGTGCCAGCAGCTTGAAGGCGGGGACCACAGATACGCAGTATTTT.

The CDR3 bases are TGCAGTGCTCCGAATGAAAAACTGTTTTTT. Amino acid sequence: CSAPNEKLFF. The V call is TRBV20-1, the J call TRBJ1-4, with D uncertain. V was cut by 5 bases and J by 5 bases, with 3 bases left in between. Germline CDR1 and CDR2: DFQATT and SNEGSKA (reference sequence). The CDR3 runs to 10 residues.

V is TRBV4-3 and J is TRBJ2-7, with D unclear. From germline, CDR1 is LGHNA and CDR2 YSLEER. V was trimmed by 2 bases and J by 2 bases, leaving 13 bases between them. The CDR3 has 15 residues. The CDR3 here is CASSQRPGAPYEQYF. The CDR3 coding sequence is TGCGCCAGCAGCCAAAGGCCGGGTGCCCCCTACGAGCAGTACTTC.

J is TRBJ1-2 and V is TRBV27; 8 nucleotides line up with TRBD1. V was clipped by 2 bases and J by 4 bases; unmatched bases: 9. The CDR3 has 16 amino acids. CDR1 is MNHEY and CDR2 is SMNVEV in the germline V gene (reference sequence). The CDR3 nucleotides are TGTGCCAGCAGTTTAGGGGACGGGACAGGACCCTATGGCTACACCTTC. This gives the protein CASSLGDGTGPYGYTF.

The chain employs TRBV28 and TRBJ1-4, with a possible D match to TRBD1 (6 bases). CDR1 is MDHEN and CDR2 is SYDVKM in the germline V gene. The CDR3 spans 14 residues. V was cut by 8 bases and J by 5 bases, with 15 bases left in between. CDR3 coding DNA: TGTGCCAGCGGCAAACAGGGAAAAAATGAAAAACTGTTTTTT. Translating it yields CASGKQGKNEKLFF.

V and J are TRBV24-1 and TRBJ2-7; D perhaps matches TRBD2 (7 bases). The CDR3 spans 15 residues. V shed 3 bases and J shed 1 base, with 12 bases lying between them. Germline V lookup: CDR1 KGHDR, CDR2 SFDVKD. CDR3 bases: TGTGCCACCAGTGATCCCAAGGGGGGGTCCTACGAGCAGTACTTC. Translating gives CATSDPKGGSYEQYF.

The CDR3 nucleotides are TGTGCCAGCAGCAAAAGGACAGCAAGCACAGATACGCAGTATTTT. Amino acids: CASSKRTASTDTQYF. The V call is TRBV11-2, the J call TRBJ2-3; D is perhaps TRBD1 (6 bases). V was pared by 5 bases and J by 0 bases, with 12 bases between. This CDR3 is built from 15 residues. Looked up from germline, CDR1 is SGHAT and CDR2 is FQNNGV.

The chain joins TRBV5-5 to TRBJ2-3, with 7 positions matching TRBD1. From germline, CDR1 is SGHKS and CDR2 YYEKEE (reference sequence). The trim removed 2 bases at V and 6 bases at J, leaving 9 bases unmatched. The CDR3 is 15 amino acids. CDR3 sequence (DNA): TGTGCCAGCAGCTTAGGCCCTAGGGGACAGGATACGCAGTATTTT. Protein: CASSLGPRGQDTQYF.

V is TRBV27 and J is TRBJ1-2; 7 nucleotides match TRBD1. V lost 5 bases to trimming and J lost 5 bases; unmatched junction nucleotides: 8. Germline values: CDR1 MNHEY, CDR2 SMNVEV (reference sequence). The CDR3 has 14 residues. The CDR3 DNA sequence: TGTGCCAGCAGTCCTTCGGGACAGACGTATGGCTACACCTTC. Translating it yields CASSPSGQTYGYTF.

The chain is built from TRBV4-2 and TRBJ1-2; D remains unclear. The germline gives CDR1 LGHNA, CDR2 YNFKEQ. V gave up 2 bases and J gave up 2 bases, with 12 bases separating them. CDR3 length: 15 residues. The CDR3: CASSQSGPGNYGYTF. The CDR3 DNA follows: TGTGCCAGCAGCCAATCCGGACCGGGGAACTATGGCTACACCTTC.

This clone was seen just once. The chain has TRBV27 and TRBJ2-1, with TRBD2 as a possible D gene (5 bases). The germline V gene has CDR1 MNHEY and CDR2 SMNVEV (reference sequence). The CDR3 covers 15 residues. V lost 3 bases to trimming and J lost 2 bases, with 11 bases between them. DNA of the CDR3: TGTGCCAGCAGTTTGTCCTCCGGGACCTACAATGAGCAGTTCTTC. It is translated as CASSLSSGTYNEQFF.

This clone was recorded once. The chain carries TRBV28 and TRBJ2-5, with 7 bases identical to TRBD1. J was trimmed by 9 bases and V by 4 bases; bases with no gene match: 20. CDR3 length: 17 amino acids. The germline gives CDR1 MDHEN, CDR2 SYDVKM. CDR3: CASSSYFGDRHHTAQYF. CDR3 coding DNA: TGTGCCAGCAGTTCCTATTTTGGGGACAGACACCATACGGCCCAGTACTTC. Complete variable domain (other parts from reference TRBV28 and TRBJ2-5): DVKVTQSSRYLVKRTGEKVFLECVQDMDHENMFWYRQDPGLGLRLIYFSYDVKMKEKGDIPEGYSVSREKKERFSLILESASTNQTSMYLCASSSYFGDRHHTAQYFGPGTRLLVL.

Concerning this clone itself: Other nucleotide sequences from this sample produce the same CDR3. This chain connects TRBV29-1 to TRBJ2-7; 7 bases agree with TRBD1. CDR1 and CDR2 from the germline V gene are SQVTM and ANQGSEA. This CDR3 is 13 amino acids long. The junction had 8 bases not matched to a gene; V was cut back by 7 bases and J by 2 bases. The CDR3 loop reads CSGRLGQTYEQYF. In DNA, the CDR3 is TGCAGCGGGCGGTTGGGACAGACCTACGAGCAGTACTTC.

This clone showed up just once. The chain has TRBV30 and TRBJ2-3; 7 nucleotides agree with TRBD2. The germline gives CDR1 GTSNPN, CDR2 SVGIG (reference sequence). Germline trimming cut 3 bases from V and 4 bases from J; bases unmatched to any gene: 7. The CDR3 runs to 14 residues. CDR3 nucleotide sequence: TGTGCCTGGAGGGCGGGGGTTTTAGCAGATACGCAGTATTTT. Its translation: CAWRAGVLADTQYF. Full variable domain (remainder filled in from reference TRBV30 and TRBJ2-3): SQTIHQWPATLVQPVGSPLSLECTVEGTSNPNLYWYRQAAGRGLQLLFYSVGIGQISSEVPQNLSASRPQDRQFILSSKKLLLSDSGFYLCAWRAGVLADTQYFGPGTRLTVL.

This chain connects TRBV5-4 to TRBJ1-1, with D uncertain. From germline, CDR1 is SGHNT and CDR2 YYREEE (reference sequence). Deletions cut 2 bases from V and 0 bases from J, with 5 bases between. The CDR3 spans 13 residues. The CDR3 region is CASSFGLNTEAFF. Written as DNA, the CDR3 is TGTGCCAGCAGCTTCGGTCTGAACACTGAAGCTTTCTTT.

The genes are TRBV6-6 and TRBJ2-1; D is ambiguous. The CDR3 covers 16 residues. Trimming took 1 base from V and 5 from J, leaving 15 bases between them. CDR1 and CDR2 (germline): MNHNY, SVGAGI (reference sequence). The CDR3 protein is CASSYLPPQLNNEQFF. CDR3 sequence (DNA): TGTGCCAGCAGTTACTTACCTCCCCAACTGAACAATGAGCAGTTCTTC.

This clone has only one observation. V usage is TRBV28 and J usage is TRBJ2-7, with 9 bases identical to TRBD1. The V and J ends lost 2 bases and 4 bases, in that order; junction bases with no gene match: 9. Germline V gives CDR1 MDHEN, CDR2 SYDVKM. CDR3 length: 16 amino acids. This chain's CDR3 is CASSLRTWTGEYEQYF. CDR3 DNA sequence: TGTGCCAGCAGTTTAAGGACCTGGACAGGGGAGTACGAGCAGTACTTC.

This chain joins TRBV11-3 and TRBJ2-1, with D perhaps matching TRBD2 (6 bases). Per germline, CDR1 SGHNT and CDR2 YENEEA. V was clipped by 4 bases and J by 3 bases, with 13 bases between them. There are 15 residues in the CDR3. Here the CDR3 reads CASSSGGSRYNEQFF. CDR3 sequence (DNA): TGTGCCAGCAGCTCCGGGGGATCACGCTACAATGAGCAGTTCTTC.

This clone was detected a few times. The chain is built from TRBV5-4 and TRBJ1-1, with unresolved D. Germline V gene data show CDR1 as SGHNT and CDR2 as YYREEE (reference sequence). CDR3 length: 15 amino acids. Between the trimmed V and J ends, which lost 0 bases and 5 bases, there was a span of 14 bases. CDR3 DNA: TGTGCCAGCAGCTTGGCCCGCGGGGTAGGAACTGAAGCTTTCTTT. Translated: CASSLARGVGTEAFF.